A single sample is the source of the 26 T cell receptor beta chains below, sequenced in a study of CD8+ T cells in alopecia areata. In each case, RNA was isolated and then reverse transcribed into cDNA as the sequencing template. Clones were read by immunoSEQ multiplex PCR, and TCRdb kept only the in-frame ones, dropping some. This sample has over 150,000 clones, with approximately 55% found just once. Treatment meaning: oral pan-JAK inhibitor, 5-10 mg twice daily. Sequenced material: CD8+ T cells sorted from blood, taken at week 24, from a patient treated with tofacitinib. These receptors originate from a human donor with alopecia areata.

V and J are TRBV6-5 and TRBJ2-6, with D unclear. With 0 bases removed from V and 4 bases from J, the gap between germline ends came to 7 bases. Germline V CDR1 and CDR2: MNHEY, SVGAGI. This CDR3 comprises 15 residues. CDR3 protein: CASSYSGTGANVLTF. In nucleotides, the CDR3 is TGTGCCAGCAGTTACTCGGGTACCGGGGCCAACGTCCTGACTTTC.

The chain couples TRBV7-2 to TRBJ1-1; 8 bases map to TRBD1. Germline-derived CDR1 and CDR2 are SGHTA and FQGNSA. The CDR3 has 16 amino acids. V was clipped by 4 bases and J by 1 base; unmatched bases: 8. CDR3: CASSSGQGFPNTEAFF. The CDR3 DNA is TGTGCCAGCAGCTCTGGACAGGGATTCCCGAACACTGAAGCTTTCTTT.

This chain joins TRBV6-5 and TRBJ2-3, with D possibly called TRBD1 or TRBD2 (5 bases each). V gave up 4 bases and J gave up 4 bases, with 18 bases separating them. The germline CDR1 and CDR2 sequences are MNHEY and SVGAGI. This CDR3 is 16 amino acids long. The CDR3 spells CASSSSQGEVSDTQYF. In DNA form, the CDR3 reads TGTGCCAGCAGTTCCTCCCAGGGAGAGGTATCAGATACGCAGTATTTT.

The chain uses TRBV4-3 and TRBJ2-3; unclear D gene. Germline V gene lookup returns CDR1 LGHNA and CDR2 YSLEER. The CDR3 contains 16 residues. The germline V and J ends were trimmed by 0 bases and 7 bases, with 17 bases remaining between them. Here the CDR3 reads CASSQDRAGQSYTQYF. The CDR3 DNA reads as TGCGCCAGCAGCCAAGATCGGGCAGGCCAAAGTTATACGCAGTATTTT.

V is TRBV10-1 and J is TRBJ1-1; no firm D call. Trimming removed 0 bases at V and 0 bases at J, with 11 bases between. Germline-derived CDR1 and CDR2 are WNHNN and SYGVQD (reference sequence). The CDR3 loop spans 16 amino acids. CDR3 sequence reads: CASSESGSIMNTEAFF. CDR3 nucleotide sequence: TGCGCCAGCAGTGAGTCGGGATCCATTATGAACACTGAAGCTTTCTTT.

The chain has TRBV30 and TRBJ1-1; D is possibly TRBD1 (6 bases). Germline V lookup: CDR1 GTSNPN, CDR2 SVGIG (reference sequence). This CDR3 is 13 amino acids long. Trimming pared 3 bases from V and 1 base from J, leaving 9 bases between. The CDR3 DNA reads as TGTGCCTGGAGGACAGGATCGAACACTGAAGCTTTCTTT. This codes for CAWRTGSNTEAFF.

V and J are TRBV10-2 and TRBJ1-2; D unclear. The CDR3 consists of 16 residues. Trimming pared 0 bases from V and 3 bases from J, leaving 14 bases between. Germline CDR1 is WSHSY and CDR2 is SAAADI. In DNA form, the CDR3 reads TGCGCCAGCAGTGAGTCTTTGGGCGGCCCAGACTATGGCTACACCTTC. Its protein product is CASSESLGGPDYGYTF.

With regard to this clone: One end of the junction is discordant with germline, which a read error may explain. The chain carries TRBV29-1 and TRBJ2-1, with D perhaps TRBD1 or TRBD2 (6 bases each). Germline V gene lookup returns CDR1 SQVTM and CDR2 ANQGSEA. CDR3 length: 14 amino acids. CDR3 sequence (DNA): TGCAGCGTTGAAGTGGGGGGCAAGGGTAATGGGCAGTTCTTC. Protein: CSVEVGGKGNGQFF.

Only one count was recorded for this clone. The chain joins TRBV5-6 to TRBJ2-1; TRBD2 matches 14 bases. Germline-derived CDR1 and CDR2 are SGHDT and YYEEEE. The CDR3 covers 17 residues. Trimming at V came to 1 base and at J to 8 bases, leaving 8 bases not matched to a gene. The CDR3 DNA sequence: TGTGCCAGCAGCTTGCAAGGACTAGCGGGGGGCCGGGATGAGCAGTTCTTC. Residues: CASSLQGLAGGRDEQFF.

This clone was counted only a few times. The rearrangement joins TRBV19 to TRBJ2-7; 13 bases match TRBD2. Germline CDR1 is LNHDA and CDR2 is SQIVND (reference sequence). Unmatched junction bases numbered 2, after V lost 4 bases and J lost 2 bases. This CDR3 comprises 15 residues. As DNA, the CDR3 is TGTGCCAGTAGTAGCACTAGCGGGGGGGCCTACGAGCAGTACTTC. Protein product: CASSSTSGGAYEQYF.

This clone was counted a few times. The chain joins TRBV30 to TRBJ2-2, with 9 nucleotides matching TRBD1. Germline V gene sequence: CDR1 GTSNPN, CDR2 SVGIG (reference sequence). CDR3 size: 14 residues. V lost 4 bases to trimming and J lost 5 bases; unmatched junction nucleotides: 5. CDR3 in DNA: TGTGCCTGGATAGGGACAGGGTGGACCGGGGAGCTGTTTTTT. Its translation: CAWIGTGWTGELFF.

About this clone itself: The sample holds other DNA sequences that translate to the same CDR3. The chain couples TRBV4-3 to TRBJ2-7; tentatively, D is TRBD1 or TRBD2 (6 bases each). The CDR3 totals 14 residues. Trimming left V 1 base short and J 2 bases short, with 9 bases between. CDR1 LGHNA and CDR2 YSLEER come from the germline V gene. The CDR3 DNA reads as TGCGCCAGCAGCCAAGCGAGGGGGGCCTACGAGCAGTACTTC. It encodes CASSQARGAYEQYF.

This clone was detected only a few times. The chain recombines TRBV2 with TRBJ2-7, with D perhaps TRBD1 (5 bases). This CDR3 has 13 residues. Trimming took 4 bases from V and 4 from J, leaving 11 bases between them. The germline gives CDR1 SNHLY, CDR2 FYNNEI. DNA of the CDR3: TGTGCCAGCAGTGGAGTAGGGGTTTACGAGCAGTACTTC. This encodes CASSGVGVYEQYF. Combining the CDR3 with reference TRBV2 and TRBJ2-7 gives the whole variable domain EPEVTQTPSHQVTQMGQEVILRCVPISNHLYFYWYRQILGQKVEFLVSFYNNEISEKSEIFDDQFSVERPDGSNFTLKIRSTKLEDSAMYFCASSGVGVYEQYFGPGTRLTVT.

This clone appeared a single time. The chain has TRBV4-3 and TRBJ2-2; the match to TRBD1 covers 8 bases. The CDR3 runs to 14 residues. Germline CDR1 LGHNA, CDR2 YSLEER. V dropped 6 bases and J dropped 3; count of bases not matched to a gene: 3. The CDR3 DNA follows: TGCGCCAGCAGGACGACAGGGGACACCGGGGAGCTGTTTTTT. As protein: CASRTTGDTGELFF.

The genes are TRBV4-3 and TRBJ1-4; the match to TRBD1 covers 8 bases. The V gene's germline CDR1 is LGHNA and CDR2 YSLEER. CDR3 length: 17 amino acids. V was clipped by 0 bases and J by 6 bases; unmatched bases: 9. The CDR3 coding sequence is TGCGCCAGCAGCCAAGAGGACAGGGCTAAAGGGGATGAAAAACTGTTTTTT. Translating it yields CASSQEDRAKGDEKLFF.

The chain combines TRBV4-3 with TRBJ1-5; 7 bases fit TRBD1. Germline V gene data show CDR1 as LGHNA and CDR2 as YSLEER. There are 17 residues in the CDR3. Trimming at V came to 3 bases and at J to 2 bases, leaving 10 bases not matched to a gene. The CDR3 DNA follows: TGCGCCAGCAGCCAGATGGAAGGGGGCTCGGGCAATCAGCCCCAGCATTTT. It specifies CASSQMEGGSGNQPQHF.

CDR3: CSVEGDIGETQYF. CDR3 coding DNA: TGCAGCGTTGAGGGGGACATTGGGGAGACCCAGTACTTC. This rearrangement joins TRBV29-1 to TRBJ2-5; D is possibly TRBD1 (6 bases). This CDR3 has 13 residues. The ends were cut back, 3 bases at V and 5 bases at J, with 13 bases in the middle. Germline loops: CDR1 SQVTM, CDR2 ANQGSEA.

The chain carries TRBV11-2 and TRBJ2-4; possibly TRBD2 for D (7 bases). V was cut by 6 bases and J by 3 bases, with 18 bases left in between. Germline V gives CDR1 SGHAT, CDR2 FQNNGV. This CDR3 spans 16 amino acids. As DNA, the CDR3 is TGTGCCAGCAGAACATGGGGGGGCGCGGGCAAAAACATTCAGTACTTC. Residues: CASRTWGGAGKNIQYF.

The rearrangement uses TRBV4-3 and TRBJ2-1; 8 nucleotides match TRBD1. V shed 1 base, J shed 0 bases, and the junction held 2 bases outside the gene matches. This CDR3 contains 16 residues. In germline, CDR1 is LGHNA, CDR2 YSLEER. CDR3 amino acids: CASSQGDRSSYNEQFF. The CDR3 DNA sequence: TGCGCCAGCAGCCAAGGGGACAGGAGCTCCTACAATGAGCAGTTCTTC.

In nucleotides, the CDR3 is TGTGCCAGCTCCGGGGGGACCTACGAGCAGTACTTC. Translating it yields CASSGGTYEQYF. This chain connects TRBV13 to TRBJ2-7, with 7 bases identical to TRBD2. The germline gives CDR1 PRHDT, CDR2 FYEKMQ (reference sequence). The trim removed 8 bases at V and 2 bases at J, leaving 3 bases unmatched. The CDR3 is 12 residues long.

This clone has only a few counts. The CDR3 reads CSVDGTGGGGGATDTQYF. CDR3 coding DNA: TGCAGCGTTGATGGGACAGGGGGAGGAGGCGGTGCCACAGATACGCAGTATTTT. The rearrangement links TRBV29-1 to TRBJ2-3; 11 bases agree with TRBD1. Germline loops: CDR1 SQVTM, CDR2 ANQGSEA. The CDR3 contains 18 residues. With 3 bases clipped from V and 2 bases from J, the junction kept 13 bases outside the gene matches.

This clone has more than one count but fewer than ten. CDR3 amino acids: CASTDLNPGLHTDTQYF. For the CDR3, the DNA is TGTGCCAGCACCGACCTGAATCCGGGACTCCACACAGATACGCAGTATTTT. The chain is built from TRBV7-9 and TRBJ2-3, with D perhaps TRBD2 (6 bases). Germline loops: CDR1 SEHNR, CDR2 FQNEAQ (reference sequence). Trimming shortened V by 7 bases and J by 2 bases, and 22 bases separated the two germline ends. The CDR3 sequence is 17 residues long.

The rearrangement joins TRBV7-6 to TRBJ2-7; 7 bases map to TRBD2. V lost 6 bases to trimming and J lost 3 bases; unmatched junction nucleotides: 5. Germline-derived CDR1 and CDR2 are SGHVS and FNYEAQ. This CDR3 has 13 amino acids. DNA of the CDR3: TGTGCCAGCAGTTCGGGAGGTGGCTACGAGCAGTACTTC. Translated, it gives CASSSGGGYEQYF.

The chain employs TRBV19 and TRBJ2-7, with D unresolved. CDR3 length equals 13 residues. CDR1 and CDR2 (germline): LNHDA, SQIVND (reference sequence). Trimming shortened V by 3 bases and J by 6 bases, and 12 bases separated the two germline ends. CDR3 sequence reads: CASSISPPFEQYF. CDR3 DNA sequence: TGTGCCAGTAGTATTTCACCCCCTTTCGAGCAGTACTTC.

The V gene is TRBV5-4, the J gene TRBJ2-1; no definite D call. Per germline, CDR1 SGHNT and CDR2 YYREEE (reference sequence). V lost 2 bases to trimming and J lost 10 bases, with 10 bases between them. The CDR3 has 12 residues. This chain's CDR3 is CASSLFPREQFF. The CDR3 nucleotides read TGTGCCAGCAGCTTATTCCCTCGGGAGCAGTTCTTC.

V is TRBV7-8 and J is TRBJ2-5; 8 bases are a match to TRBD1. V lost 3 bases, J lost 0 bases, and 0 bases stayed unmatched. CDR1 and CDR2 (germline): SGHVS, FQNEAQ. The CDR3 is 14 residues long. The CDR3 sequence is CASSLGQDQETQYF. DNA for the CDR3: TGTGCCAGCAGCTTGGGACAGGACCAAGAGACCCAGTACTTC. The complete variable domain, with remaining parts taken from reference TRBV7-8 and TRBJ2-5, reads GAGVSQSPRYKVAKRGQDVALRCDPISGHVSLFWYQQALGQGPEFLTYFQNEAQLDKSGLPSDRFFAERPEGSVSTLKIQRTQQEDSAVYLCASSLGQDQETQYFGPGTRLLVL.